This entry is about one TCR beta chain. Its antigen remains unidentified. Unique molecular identifiers were incorporated during preparation of the TCRbeta library. From the PCR reads, TCRdb called clonotypes with MiXCR, one entry per CDR3 protein. This table has some 260,000 distinct CDR3 sequences, 20% to 30% appearing once. This entry is derived from a study of T-cell reconstitution after alpha-beta-depleted transplantation in children. Study observations and caveats: About two months after transplant, alpha-beta T cells reportedly came from several hundred expanded graft clones. T-cell counts and diversity were attributed mostly to newly produced T cells one year after transplant.

The germline V gene encodes CDR1 MNHNS and CDR2 SASEGT. V shed 8 bases and J shed 7 bases, with 14 bases lying between them. There are 13 residues in the CDR3. The source material was PBMCs, mostly from graft donor cells, sampled 360 days after TCRalphabeta/CD19-depleted stem cell transplant. This sequence was found in a female patient between 2 and 15 years old who had a stem cell transplant for congenital amegakaryocytic thrombocytopenia, so the T cells may come from the graft donor. The chain joins TRBV6-1 to TRBJ2-2, with D possibly matching TRBD1 (6 bases). The CDR3 nucleotides are TGTGCCAGCTTAGGACAGAGCATCGGGGAGCTGTTTTTT. It is translated as CASLGQSIGELFF.